The source of this T cell receptor beta chain is a study of spatial heterogeneity in lung cancer. Across the study: There were 75 or so donors, all of them untreated patients with early-stage non-small cell lung cancer. Detection consistently captured more beta-chain sequences than alpha-chain sequences.

Regarding time point: blood at routine non-recurrence follow-up after resection. Whole RNA came from tumor, nontumor lung or frozen PBMC and was sequenced without being sorted. TCR cDNA molecules each carried a unique molecular identifier. One entry per CDR3 protein results from TCRdb running MiXCR on the 5' RACE reads. This table holds about 120,000 distinct CDR3 sequences, roughly an eighth found once. CDR3 length: 14 amino acids. V was cut by 3 bases and J by 4 bases, with 11 bases left in between. CDR1 and CDR2 (germline): KGHDR, SFDVKD. Notes on the study in general: Circulating ubiquitous expanded tumor TCRs were observed more frequently at resection than at follow-up.

Of note for this clonotype: Its target is unknown.

The sample in question was PBMCs, obtained at follow-up. The sequence came from a male donor with early-stage non-small cell lung cancer. The rearrangement joins TRBV24-1 to TRBJ1-2, with D perhaps TRBD1 (6 bases). In DNA form, the CDR3 reads TGTGCCACCAGTGATCCCGGACAGTCCTATGGCTACACCTTC. Amino acids: CATSDPGQSYGYTF.